What follows are 9 T cell receptor beta chains derived from one specimen sequenced in a study of T-cell memory formation after mild COVID-19. MiXCR, applied by TCRdb to the 5' RACE reads, yields one record per CDR3 protein. The sample shows about 140,000 distinct CDR3 sequences, 13% to 15% of them seen only once. Sequencing input: PBMCs or a T cell subset sorted from them (not recorded which). The receptors stem from an adult woman who had mild COVID-19 (a few samples of this study predate the infection). Cell type and time point are not known.

This clonotype appeared many times. The chain recombines TRBV20-1 with TRBJ2-7, with D possibly being TRBD1 or TRBD2 (5 bases each). Germline CDR1 DFQATT, CDR2 SNEGSKA (reference sequence). This CDR3 region has 14 residues. V was clipped by 2 bases and J by 2 bases, with 13 bases between them. CDR3 coding DNA: TGCAGTGCTAGACCAAACCTGGGGGCCTACGAGCAGTACTTC. As protein: CSARPNLGAYEQYF.

This chain links TRBV6-5 with TRBJ2-4; 7 bases line up with TRBD2. Germline V gene data show CDR1 as MNHEY and CDR2 as SVGAGI. The CDR3 sequence is 12 residues long. The trim removed 7 bases at V and 7 bases at J, leaving 4 bases unmatched. DNA for the CDR3: TGTGCCAGCACCGACGGGGGGAACATTCAGTACTTC. Protein product: CASTDGGNIQYF.

V is TRBV4-1 and J is TRBJ2-3; TRBD2 aligns across 10 bases. The CDR3 totals 18 residues. The germline gives CDR1 MGHRA, CDR2 YSYEKL. The trim removed 4 bases at V and 2 bases at J, leaving 12 bases unmatched. CDR3 in DNA: TGCGCCAGCAGCCCGGGGGCTAGCGGGAGCGGAGTCACAGATACGCAGTATTTT. It specifies CASSPGASGSGVTDTQYF.

The sample holds a few counts of this clonotype. The V and J genes are TRBV24-1 and TRBJ2-1; D perhaps matches TRBD1 (6 bases). In germline, CDR1 is KGHDR, CDR2 SFDVKD. Trimming removed 3 bases at V and 5 bases at J, with 10 bases between. The CDR3 is made up of 14 amino acids. The CDR3 region is CATSDTTGHNEQFF. CDR3 in DNA: TGTGCCACCAGTGATACCACAGGGCACAATGAGCAGTTCTTC.

The chain recombines TRBV12-3 or TRBV12-4 with TRBJ2-4, with unresolved D. CDR3 size: 13 residues. Trimming pared 5 bases from V and 4 bases from J, leaving 9 bases between. The CDR3, as DNA: TGTGCCAGCAGTCCCGGCAAGAAAAACATTCAGTACTTC. It specifies CASSPGKKNIQYF.

This clonotype has just one count. This chain uses TRBV5-5 with TRBJ2-2; 8 bases are a match to TRBD1. The trim removed 10 bases at V and 0 bases at J, leaving 5 bases unmatched. The CDR3 is made up of 14 amino acids. Germline V gene data show CDR1 as SGHKS and CDR2 as YYEKEE (reference sequence). CDR3: CAGQTGANTGELFF. Here the CDR3 DNA reads TGTGCCGGGCAGACAGGGGCGAACACCGGGGAGCTGTTTTTT.

This chain links TRBV18 with TRBJ2-1; 8 nucleotides match TRBD2. The CDR3 is 13 amino acids. From germline, CDR1 is KGHSH and CDR2 LQKENI. With V trimmed by 6 bases and J by 10 bases, 8 bases remained unmatched. The DNA of the CDR3 is TGTGCCAGCTCCCGGGCCGGGACTAGAGAGCAGTTCTTC. Translation gives CASSRAGTREQFF. Supplemented by reference TRBV18 and TRBJ2-1, the full variable domain reads NAGVMQNPRHLVRRRGQEARLRCSPMKGHSHVYWYRQLPEEGLKFMVYLQKENIIDESGMPKERFSAEFPKEGPSILRIQQVVRGDSAAYFCASSRAGTREQFFGPGTRLTVL.

This clonotype was found a few times. The CDR3 coding sequence is TGTGCCAGCAGTTACGTCGCGCAGGGGGCGAGGGAGACCCAGTACTTC. Protein sequence: CASSYVAQGARETQYF. This chain links TRBV6-5 with TRBJ2-5, with 8 bases fitting TRBD1. Germline CDR1 MNHEY, CDR2 SVGAGI. The CDR3 has 16 residues. V trimming: 2 bases; J trimming: 5 bases; junction bases outside the gene matches: 10.

The V call is TRBV2, the J call TRBJ1-2, with a possible D match to TRBD1 (6 bases). This CDR3 contains 12 residues. The germline V gene has CDR1 SNHLY and CDR2 FYNNEI. The V gene lost 6 bases and the J gene lost 1 base, with 6 bases spanning the gap. The CDR3 region has the DNA TGTGCCAGCAGGGACAGTAACTATGGCTACACCTTC. Its translation is CASRDSNYGYTF.